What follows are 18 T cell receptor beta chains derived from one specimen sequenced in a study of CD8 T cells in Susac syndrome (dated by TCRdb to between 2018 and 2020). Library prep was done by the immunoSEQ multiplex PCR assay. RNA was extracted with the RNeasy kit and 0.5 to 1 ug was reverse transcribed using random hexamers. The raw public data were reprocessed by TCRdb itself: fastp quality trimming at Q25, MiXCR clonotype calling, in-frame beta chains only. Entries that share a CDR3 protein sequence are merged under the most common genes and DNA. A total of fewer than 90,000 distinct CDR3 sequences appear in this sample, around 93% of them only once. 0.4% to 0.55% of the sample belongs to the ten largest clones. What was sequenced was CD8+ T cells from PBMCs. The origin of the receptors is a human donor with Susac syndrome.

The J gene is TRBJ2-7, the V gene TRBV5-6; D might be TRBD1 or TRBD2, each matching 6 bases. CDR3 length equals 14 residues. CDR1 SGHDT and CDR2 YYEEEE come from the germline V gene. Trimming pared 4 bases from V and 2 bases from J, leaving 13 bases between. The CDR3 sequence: CASSAGGSTYEQYF. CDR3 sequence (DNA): TGTGCCAGCAGCGCCGGGGGCAGTACCTACGAGCAGTACTTC.

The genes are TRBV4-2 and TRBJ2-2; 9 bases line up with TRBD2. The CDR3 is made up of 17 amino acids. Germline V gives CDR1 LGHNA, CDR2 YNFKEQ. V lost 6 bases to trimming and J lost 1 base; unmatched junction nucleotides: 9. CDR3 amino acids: CASSGNSGGWNTGELFF. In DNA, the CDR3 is TGTGCCAGCAGTGGTAATAGCGGGGGCTGGAACACCGGGGAGCTGTTTTTT.

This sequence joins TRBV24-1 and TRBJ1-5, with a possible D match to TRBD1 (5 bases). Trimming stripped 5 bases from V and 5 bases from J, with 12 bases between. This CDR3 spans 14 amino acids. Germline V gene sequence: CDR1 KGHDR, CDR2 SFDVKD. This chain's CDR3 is CATSAALGDQPQHF. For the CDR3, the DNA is TGTGCCACCAGTGCCGCTTTAGGGGATCAGCCCCAGCATTTT.

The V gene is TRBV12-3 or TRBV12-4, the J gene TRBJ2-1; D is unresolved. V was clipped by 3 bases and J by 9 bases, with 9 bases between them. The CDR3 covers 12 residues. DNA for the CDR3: TGTGCCAGCAGTTTCGGGTTGGCTGAGCAGTTCTTC. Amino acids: CASSFGLAEQFF.

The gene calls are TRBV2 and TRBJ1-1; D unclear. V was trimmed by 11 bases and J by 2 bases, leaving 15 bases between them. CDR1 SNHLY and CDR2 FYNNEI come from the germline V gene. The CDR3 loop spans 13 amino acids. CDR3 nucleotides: TGTGCCGTTAGGGCACCGCTAAACACTGAAGCTTTCTTT. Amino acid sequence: CAVRAPLNTEAFF.

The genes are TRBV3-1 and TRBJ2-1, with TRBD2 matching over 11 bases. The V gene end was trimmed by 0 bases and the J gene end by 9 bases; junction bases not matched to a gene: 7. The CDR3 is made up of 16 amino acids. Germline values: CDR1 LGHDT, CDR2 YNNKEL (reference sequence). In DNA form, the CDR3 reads TGTGCCAGCAGCCAAGATTTAACTAGCGGGAGAGGTGAGCAGTTCTTC. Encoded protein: CASSQDLTSGRGEQFF.

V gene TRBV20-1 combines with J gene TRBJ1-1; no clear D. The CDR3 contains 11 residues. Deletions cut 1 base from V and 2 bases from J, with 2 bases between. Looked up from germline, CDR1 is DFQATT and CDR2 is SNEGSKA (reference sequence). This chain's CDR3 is CSARANTEAFF. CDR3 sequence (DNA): TGCAGTGCTAGAGCAAACACTGAAGCTTTCTTT.

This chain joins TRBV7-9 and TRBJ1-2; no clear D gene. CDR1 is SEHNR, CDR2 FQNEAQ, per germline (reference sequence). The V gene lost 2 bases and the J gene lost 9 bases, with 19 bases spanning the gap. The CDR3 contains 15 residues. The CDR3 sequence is CASSLPRAGRLSYTF. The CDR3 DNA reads TGTGCCAGCAGCTTACCCCGCGCAGGCCGTTTGAGCTACACCTTC.

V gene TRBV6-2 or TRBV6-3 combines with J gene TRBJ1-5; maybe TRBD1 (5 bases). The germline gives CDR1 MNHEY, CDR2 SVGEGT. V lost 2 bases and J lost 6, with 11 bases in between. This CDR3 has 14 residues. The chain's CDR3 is CASSYEQVGQPQHF. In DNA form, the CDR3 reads TGTGCCAGCAGTTACGAACAGGTCGGTCAGCCCCAGCATTTT.

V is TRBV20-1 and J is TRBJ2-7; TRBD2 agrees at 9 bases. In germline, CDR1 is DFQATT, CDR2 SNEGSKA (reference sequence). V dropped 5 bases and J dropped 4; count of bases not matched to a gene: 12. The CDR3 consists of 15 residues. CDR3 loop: CSALLPGLARYEQYF. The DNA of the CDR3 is TGCAGTGCTCTCCTCCCGGGACTAGCAAGATACGAGCAGTACTTC.

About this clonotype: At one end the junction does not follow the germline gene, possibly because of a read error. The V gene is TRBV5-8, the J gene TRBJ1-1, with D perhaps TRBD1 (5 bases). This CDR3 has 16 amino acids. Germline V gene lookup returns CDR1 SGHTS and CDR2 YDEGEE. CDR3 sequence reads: CASSLAFRGDNNEAFF. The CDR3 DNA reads TGTGCCAGCAGCTTGGCCTTTCGGGGCGATAACAATGAAGCTTTCTTT. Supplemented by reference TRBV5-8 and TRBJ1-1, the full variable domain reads EAGVTQSPTHLIKTRGQQATLRCSPISGHTSVYWYQQALGLGLQFLLWYDEGEERNRGNFPPRFSGRQFPNYSSELNVNALELEDSALYLCASSLAFRGDNNEAFFGQGTRLTVV.

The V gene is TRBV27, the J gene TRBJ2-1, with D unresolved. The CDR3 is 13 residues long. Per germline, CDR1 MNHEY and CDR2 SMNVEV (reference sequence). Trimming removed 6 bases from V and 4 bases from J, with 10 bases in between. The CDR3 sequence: CASREGFYNEQFF. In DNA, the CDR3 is TGTGCCAGCAGGGAAGGGTTTTACAATGAGCAGTTCTTC.

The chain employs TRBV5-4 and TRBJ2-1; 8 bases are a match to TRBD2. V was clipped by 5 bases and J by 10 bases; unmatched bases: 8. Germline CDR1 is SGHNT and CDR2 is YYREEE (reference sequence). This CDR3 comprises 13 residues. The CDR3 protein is CASSPRAGAEQFF. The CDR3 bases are TGTGCCAGCAGTCCCCGAGCGGGGGCGGAGCAGTTCTTC.

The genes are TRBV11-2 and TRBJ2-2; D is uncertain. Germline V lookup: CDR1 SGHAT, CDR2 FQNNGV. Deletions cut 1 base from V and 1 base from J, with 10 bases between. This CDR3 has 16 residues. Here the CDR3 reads CASSLGPQRNTGELFF. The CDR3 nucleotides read TGTGCCAGCAGCTTAGGGCCTCAGCGGAACACCGGGGAGCTGTTTTTT.

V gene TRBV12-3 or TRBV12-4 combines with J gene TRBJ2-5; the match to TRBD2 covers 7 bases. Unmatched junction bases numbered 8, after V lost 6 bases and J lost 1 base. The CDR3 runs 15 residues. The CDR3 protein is CASSPSSSGQETQYF. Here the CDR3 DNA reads TGTGCCAGCAGCCCCTCTTCTAGCGGCCAAGAGACCCAGTACTTC.

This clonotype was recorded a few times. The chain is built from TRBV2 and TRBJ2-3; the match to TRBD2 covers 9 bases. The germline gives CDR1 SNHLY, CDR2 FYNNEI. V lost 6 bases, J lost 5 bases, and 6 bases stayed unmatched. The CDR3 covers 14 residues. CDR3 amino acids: CASSLAGFGDTQYF. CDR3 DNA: TGTGCCAGCAGCCTAGCGGGGTTTGGAGATACGCAGTATTTT. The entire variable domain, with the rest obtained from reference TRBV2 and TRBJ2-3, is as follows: EPEVTQTPSHQVTQMGQEVILRCVPISNHLYFYWYRQILGQKVEFLVSFYNNEISEKSEIFDDQFSVERPDGSNFTLKIRSTKLEDSAMYFCASSLAGFGDTQYFGPGTRLTVL.

The CDR3 DNA reads as TGTGCCAGCAGTCAGGACAGTTACACAGATACGCAGTATTTT. As protein: CASSQDSYTDTQYF. The gene calls are TRBV6-5 and TRBJ2-3, with TRBD1 as a possible D gene (6 bases). Looked up from germline, CDR1 is MNHEY and CDR2 is SVGAGI. Trimming stripped 5 bases from V and 2 bases from J, with 11 bases between. This CDR3 spans 14 amino acids.

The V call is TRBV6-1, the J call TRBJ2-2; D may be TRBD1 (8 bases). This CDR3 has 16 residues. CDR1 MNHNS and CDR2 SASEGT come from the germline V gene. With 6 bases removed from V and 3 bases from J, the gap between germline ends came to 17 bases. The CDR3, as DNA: TGTGCCAGCAGCAAAGGACAGGGAGGGTACACCGGGGAGCTGTTTTTT. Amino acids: CASSKGQGGYTGELFF.